This T cell receptor (beta chain) stems from a study of immune cell composition in non-small cell lung cancer. TCRdb keeps only in-frame clones here, not all; method: immunoSEQ multiplex PCR. The sample has 15,000 or so clones; 65% to 85% are singletons. The clonotype was recovered from a human donor with non-small cell lung cancer. Sequencing used lung tumor tissue.

CDR3 sequence reads: CASSSGSFSNEQFF. The CDR3 nucleotides read TGTGCCAGCAGTTCAGGGAGTTTTAGCAATGAGCAGTTCTTC. The chain recombines TRBV6-5 with TRBJ2-1; D may match TRBD1 or TRBD2 (5 bases each). There are 14 residues in the CDR3. The germline V gene has CDR1 MNHEY and CDR2 SVGAGI. Trimming removed 4 bases from V and 6 bases from J, with 13 bases in between.